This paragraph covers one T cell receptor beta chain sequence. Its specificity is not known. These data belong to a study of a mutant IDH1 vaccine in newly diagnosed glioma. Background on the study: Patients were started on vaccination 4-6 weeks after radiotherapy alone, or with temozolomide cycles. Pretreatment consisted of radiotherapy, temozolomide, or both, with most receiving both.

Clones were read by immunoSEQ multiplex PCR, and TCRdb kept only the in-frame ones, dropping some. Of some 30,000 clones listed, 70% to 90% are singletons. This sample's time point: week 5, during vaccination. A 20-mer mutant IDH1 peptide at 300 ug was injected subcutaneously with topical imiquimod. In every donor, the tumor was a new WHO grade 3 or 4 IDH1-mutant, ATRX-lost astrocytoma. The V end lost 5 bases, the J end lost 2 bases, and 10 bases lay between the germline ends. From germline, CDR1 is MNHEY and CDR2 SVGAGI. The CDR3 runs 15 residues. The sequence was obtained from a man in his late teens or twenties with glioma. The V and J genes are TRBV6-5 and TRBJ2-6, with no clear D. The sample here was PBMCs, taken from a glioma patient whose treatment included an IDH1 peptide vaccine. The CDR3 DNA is TGTGCCAGCAGTCCCCGGCCTACTGGGGCCAACGTCCTGACTTTC. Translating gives CASSPRPTGANVLTF.